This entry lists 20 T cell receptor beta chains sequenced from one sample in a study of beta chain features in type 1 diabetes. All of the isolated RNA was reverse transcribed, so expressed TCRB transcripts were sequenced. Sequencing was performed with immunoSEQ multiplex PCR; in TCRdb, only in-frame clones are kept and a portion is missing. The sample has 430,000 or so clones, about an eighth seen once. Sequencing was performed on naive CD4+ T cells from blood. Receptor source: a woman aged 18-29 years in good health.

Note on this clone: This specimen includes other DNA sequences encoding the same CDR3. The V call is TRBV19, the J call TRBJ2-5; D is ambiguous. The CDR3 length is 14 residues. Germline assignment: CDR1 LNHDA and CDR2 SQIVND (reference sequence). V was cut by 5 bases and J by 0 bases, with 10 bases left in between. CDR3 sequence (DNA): TGTGCCAGTAGTCTACGCAGCTACCAAGAGACCCAGTACTTC. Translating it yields CASSLRSYQETQYF.

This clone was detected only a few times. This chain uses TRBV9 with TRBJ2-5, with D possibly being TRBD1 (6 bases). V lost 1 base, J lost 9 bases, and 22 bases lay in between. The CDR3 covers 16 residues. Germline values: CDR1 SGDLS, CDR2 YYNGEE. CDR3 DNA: TGTGCCAGCAGCGTAACACCGGGACAAAGTGGAGTCCCCCAGTACTTC. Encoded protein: CASSVTPGQSGVPQYF.

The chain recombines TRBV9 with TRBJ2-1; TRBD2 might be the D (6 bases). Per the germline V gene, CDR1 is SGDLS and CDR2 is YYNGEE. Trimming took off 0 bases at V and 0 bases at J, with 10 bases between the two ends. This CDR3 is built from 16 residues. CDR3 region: CASSVGAGSSYNEQFF. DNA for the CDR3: TGTGCCAGCAGCGTAGGGGCGGGGAGCTCCTACAATGAGCAGTTCTTC.

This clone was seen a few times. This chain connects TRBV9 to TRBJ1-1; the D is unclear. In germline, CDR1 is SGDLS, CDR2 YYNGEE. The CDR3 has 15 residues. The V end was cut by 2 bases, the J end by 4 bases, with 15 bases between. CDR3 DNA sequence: TGTGCCAGCAGCGTGAAAGGGTTAAGGTCCACTGAAGCTTTCTTT. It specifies CASSVKGLRSTEAFF.

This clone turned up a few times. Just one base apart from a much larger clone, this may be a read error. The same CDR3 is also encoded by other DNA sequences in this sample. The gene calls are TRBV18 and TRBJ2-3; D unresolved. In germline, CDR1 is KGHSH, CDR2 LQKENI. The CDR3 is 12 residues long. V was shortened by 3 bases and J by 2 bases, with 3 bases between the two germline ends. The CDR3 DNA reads TGTGCCAGCTCACCTAACACAGATACGCAGTATTTT. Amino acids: CASSPNTDTQYF.

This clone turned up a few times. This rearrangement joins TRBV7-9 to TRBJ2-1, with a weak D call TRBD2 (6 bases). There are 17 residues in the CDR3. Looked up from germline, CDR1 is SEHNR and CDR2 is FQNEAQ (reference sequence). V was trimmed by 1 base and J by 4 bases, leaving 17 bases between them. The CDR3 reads CASSLVRGLAFYNEQFF. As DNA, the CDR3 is TGTGCCAGCAGCTTAGTACGGGGTCTAGCGTTTTACAATGAGCAGTTCTTC.

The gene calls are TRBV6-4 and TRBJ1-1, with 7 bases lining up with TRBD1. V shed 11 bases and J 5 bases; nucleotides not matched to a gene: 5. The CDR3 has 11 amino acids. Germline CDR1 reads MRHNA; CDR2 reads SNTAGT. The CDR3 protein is CADRVRTEAFF. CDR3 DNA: TGTGCCGACAGGGTTCGGACTGAAGCTTTCTTT.

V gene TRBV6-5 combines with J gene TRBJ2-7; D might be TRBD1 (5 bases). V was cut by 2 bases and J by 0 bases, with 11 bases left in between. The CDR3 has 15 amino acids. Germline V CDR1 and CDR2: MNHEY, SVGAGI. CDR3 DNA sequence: TGTGCCAGCAGTTACGGGCAGGGATACTCCTACGAGCAGTACTTC. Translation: CASSYGQGYSYEQYF.

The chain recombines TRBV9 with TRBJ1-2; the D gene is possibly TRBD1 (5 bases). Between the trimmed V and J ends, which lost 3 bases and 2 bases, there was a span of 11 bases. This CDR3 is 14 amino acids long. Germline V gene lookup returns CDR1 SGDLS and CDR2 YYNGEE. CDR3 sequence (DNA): TGTGCCAGCAGCGCGGATACAGGAAACTATGGCTACACCTTC. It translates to CASSADTGNYGYTF.

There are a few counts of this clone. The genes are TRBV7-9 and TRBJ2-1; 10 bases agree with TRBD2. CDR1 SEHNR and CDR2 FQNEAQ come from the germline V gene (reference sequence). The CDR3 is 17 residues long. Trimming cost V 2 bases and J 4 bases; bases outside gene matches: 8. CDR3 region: CASSLFLAGVWYNEQFF. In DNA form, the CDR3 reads TGTGCCAGCAGCTTATTCCTAGCGGGAGTTTGGTACAATGAGCAGTTCTTC.

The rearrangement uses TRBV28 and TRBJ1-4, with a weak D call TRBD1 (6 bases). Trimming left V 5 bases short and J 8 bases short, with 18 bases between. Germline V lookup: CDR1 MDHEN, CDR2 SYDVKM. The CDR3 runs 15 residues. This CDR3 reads CASSQGWGAGEKLFF. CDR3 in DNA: TGTGCCAGCAGTCAAGGCTGGGGGGCTGGGGAAAAACTGTTTTTT.

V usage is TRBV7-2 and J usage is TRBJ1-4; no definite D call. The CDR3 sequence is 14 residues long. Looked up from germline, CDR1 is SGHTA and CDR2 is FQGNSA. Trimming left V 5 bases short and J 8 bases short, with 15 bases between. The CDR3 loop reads CASSPFGSREKLFF. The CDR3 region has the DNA TGTGCCAGCAGCCCTTTCGGTAGTAGGGAAAAACTGTTTTTT.

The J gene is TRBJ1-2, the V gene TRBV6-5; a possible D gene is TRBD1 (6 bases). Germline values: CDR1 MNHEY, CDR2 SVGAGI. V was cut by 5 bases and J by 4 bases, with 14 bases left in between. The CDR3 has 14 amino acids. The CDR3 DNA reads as TGTGCCAGCAGTACCCCTGCCAGGGGCTATGGCTACACCTTC. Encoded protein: CASSTPARGYGYTF.

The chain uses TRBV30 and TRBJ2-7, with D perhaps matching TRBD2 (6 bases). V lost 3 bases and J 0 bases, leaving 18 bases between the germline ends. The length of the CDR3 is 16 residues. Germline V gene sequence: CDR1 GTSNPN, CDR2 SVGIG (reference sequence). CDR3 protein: CAWRGNLAPSSYEQYF. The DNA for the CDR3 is TGTGCCTGGAGGGGAAACCTAGCGCCTAGCTCCTACGAGCAGTACTTC.

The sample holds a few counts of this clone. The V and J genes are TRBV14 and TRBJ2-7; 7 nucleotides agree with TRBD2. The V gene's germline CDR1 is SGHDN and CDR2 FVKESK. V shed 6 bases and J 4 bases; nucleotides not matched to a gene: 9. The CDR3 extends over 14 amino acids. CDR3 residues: CASRPGGLGYEQYF. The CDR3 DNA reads TGTGCCAGCAGGCCGGGAGGTTTGGGTTACGAGCAGTACTTC.

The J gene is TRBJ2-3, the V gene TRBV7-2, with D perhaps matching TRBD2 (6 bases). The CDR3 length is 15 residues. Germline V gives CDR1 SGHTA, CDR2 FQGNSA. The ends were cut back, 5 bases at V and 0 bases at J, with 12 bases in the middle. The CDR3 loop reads CASSLTGTSTDTQYF. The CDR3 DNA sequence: TGTGCCAGCAGCCTAACCGGGACTAGCACAGATACGCAGTATTTT.

CDR3 residues: CAGRWAGETQYF. CDR3 nucleotide sequence: TGTGCCGGGCGGTGGGCCGGTGAGACCCAGTACTTC. The chain combines TRBV30 with TRBJ2-5; the D is unclear. The CDR3 consists of 12 residues. Germline values: CDR1 GTSNPN, CDR2 SVGIG (reference sequence). V lost 8 bases and J lost 5, with 15 bases in between.

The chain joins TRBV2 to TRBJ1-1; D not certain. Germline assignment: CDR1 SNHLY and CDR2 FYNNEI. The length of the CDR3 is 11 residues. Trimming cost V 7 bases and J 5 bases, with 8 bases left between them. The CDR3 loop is CASTSVTEAFF. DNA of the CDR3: TGTGCCAGCACCTCCGTAACTGAAGCTTTCTTT.

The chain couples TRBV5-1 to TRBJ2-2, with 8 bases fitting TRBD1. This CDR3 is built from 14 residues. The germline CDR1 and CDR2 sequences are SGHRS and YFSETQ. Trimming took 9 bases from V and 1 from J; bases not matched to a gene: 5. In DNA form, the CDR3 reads TGCGCCACCCAACAGGGGGGGAACACCGGGGAGCTGTTTTTT. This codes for CATQQGGNTGELFF.

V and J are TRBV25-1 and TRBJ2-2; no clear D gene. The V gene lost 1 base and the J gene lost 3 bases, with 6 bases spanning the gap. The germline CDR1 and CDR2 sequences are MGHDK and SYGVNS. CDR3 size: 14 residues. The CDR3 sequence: CASSELRYTGELFF. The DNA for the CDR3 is TGTGCCAGCAGTGAATTGCGGTACACCGGGGAGCTGTTTTTT.